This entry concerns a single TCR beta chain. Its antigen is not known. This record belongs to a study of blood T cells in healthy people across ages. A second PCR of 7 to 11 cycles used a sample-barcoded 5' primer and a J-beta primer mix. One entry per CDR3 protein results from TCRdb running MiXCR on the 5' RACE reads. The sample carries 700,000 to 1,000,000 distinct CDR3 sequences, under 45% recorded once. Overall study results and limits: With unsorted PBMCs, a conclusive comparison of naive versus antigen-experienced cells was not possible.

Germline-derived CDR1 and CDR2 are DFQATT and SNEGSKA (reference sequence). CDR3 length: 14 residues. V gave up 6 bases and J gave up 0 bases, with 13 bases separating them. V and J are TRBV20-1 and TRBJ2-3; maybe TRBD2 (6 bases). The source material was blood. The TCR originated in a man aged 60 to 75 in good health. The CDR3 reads CSAKAGPSTDTQYF. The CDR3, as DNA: TGCAGTGCCAAAGCGGGTCCAAGCACAGATACGCAGTATTTT.